This T cell receptor (beta chain) stems from a study of T cells in Graves' hyperthyroidism and ophthalmopathy. It was RNA transcripts that yielded the amplified TCR beta CDR3 regions. The HTBI primer set served for first-round RT-PCR of the TCR CDR3. TCRdb ran MiXCR on the multiplex PCR reads and lists one entry per CDR3 protein. The sample yields about 600,000 distinct CDR3 sequences, more than 13% seen once. This clonotype appeared a few times. This TCR came from a woman aged 18-35 years with Graves' ophthalmopathy. Sequencing input: blood.

The CDR3 DNA sequence: TGTGCCAGCAGTTCCCCCGGGACAGGGCCCTATAGCAATCAGCCCCAGCATTTT. It encodes CASSSPGTGPYSNQPQHF. The V gene is TRBV6-1, the J gene TRBJ1-5, with 9 bases lining up with TRBD1. CDR3 length: 18 amino acids. CDR1 is MNHNS and CDR2 is SASEGT in the germline V gene. V lost 5 bases to trimming and J lost 0 bases; unmatched junction nucleotides: 11.